A single sample is the source of the 30 T cell receptor beta chains below, sequenced in a study of T cell repertoires in cytomegalovirus infection. These receptors have no identified antigens. TCRdb analysed the reads with MiXCR anew, one entry per CDR3 protein. The data show roughly 920,000 distinct CDR3 sequences, with roughly 31% seen just once and 10% to 15% held by the top ten. Sequences were derived from cultured CD8+ T cells from PBMCs, sampled from culture after CMV antigen stimulation. These receptors all come from a human donor in good health (CMV status not recorded). Some clones in this sample may be carry-over from other donors' samples.

V is TRBV7-4 and J is TRBJ1-4; unclear D gene. Deletions cut 5 bases from V and 8 bases from J, with 12 bases between. The V gene's germline CDR1 is SGHVT and CDR2 SQSDAQ. The CDR3 has 13 residues. In DNA, the CDR3 is TGTGCCAGCAGCCCGGACTCGGGAGAAAAACTGTTTTTT. It translates to CASSPDSGEKLFF.

This clonotype occurred a few times. This sequence joins TRBV27 and TRBJ1-1; 8 nucleotides match TRBD1. Unmatched junction bases numbered 5, after V lost 4 bases and J lost 4 bases. Germline values: CDR1 MNHEY, CDR2 SMNVEV (reference sequence). The CDR3 is 14 amino acids. The CDR3 sequence is CASSSGGSLTEAFF. In DNA, the CDR3 is TGTGCCAGCAGTTCAGGGGGCAGCCTCACTGAAGCTTTCTTT.

This clonotype was picked up a small number of times. The rearrangement links TRBV7-8 to TRBJ2-1, with TRBD2 identical over 13 bases. The CDR3 is made up of 16 amino acids. Germline CDR1 is SGHVS and CDR2 is FQNEAQ. Losses at the gene ends were 2 bases for V and 8 bases for J; bases not matched to a gene: 6. CDR3 DNA: TGTGCCAGCAGCTTATGGGGACTAGCGGGGATGGATGAGCAGTTCTTC. The encoded protein is CASSLWGLAGMDEQFF.

This clonotype appeared a few times. This chain joins TRBV15 and TRBJ2-1; 12 bases match TRBD2. CDR3 length: 17 residues. Per the germline V gene, CDR1 is LNHNV and CDR2 is YYDKDF (reference sequence). Losses at the gene ends were 2 bases for V and 5 bases for J; bases not matched to a gene: 7. The DNA for the CDR3 is TGTGCCACCAGCAGAACTTTGGGACTAGCGGGTCACAATGAGCAGTTCTTC. As protein: CATSRTLGLAGHNEQFF. Variable domain in full (rest from reference TRBV15 and TRBJ2-1): DAMVIQNPRYQVTQFGKPVTLSCSQTLNHNVMYWYQQKSSQAPKLLFHYYDKDFNNEADTPDNFQSRRPNTSFCFLDIRSPGLGDTAMYLCATSRTLGLAGHNEQFFGPGTRLTVL.

The V gene is TRBV11-2, the J gene TRBJ1-6; TRBD1 aligns across 7 bases. With V trimmed by 2 bases and J by 7 bases, 11 bases remained unmatched. Germline CDR1 and CDR2: SGHAT and FQNNGV. The CDR3 length is 17 residues. The CDR3 here is CASSLRGQGVSNSPLHF. The CDR3 bases are TGTGCCAGCAGCTTAAGGGGCCAGGGGGTTTCGAATTCACCCCTCCACTTT. The whole variable domain, filled in from reference TRBV11-2 and TRBJ1-6, reads EAGVAQSPRYKIIEKRQSVAFWCNPISGHATLYWYQQILGQGPKLLIQFQNNGVVDDSQLPKDRFSAERLKGVDSTLKIQPAKLEDSAVYLCASSLRGQGVSNSPLHFGNGTRLTVT.

The chain combines TRBV6-2 or TRBV6-3 with TRBJ2-7, with 8 bases fitting TRBD2. V trimming: 6 bases; J trimming: 2 bases; junction bases outside the gene matches: 9. The CDR3 length is 15 residues. Germline V gene data show CDR1 as MNHEY and CDR2 as SVGEGT. The CDR3 loop is CASSLHSGTAYEQYV. CDR3 nucleotides: TGTGCCAGCAGCCTCCATAGCGGGACCGCCTACGAGCAGTACGTC.

The V and J genes are TRBV27 and TRBJ2-2; D ambiguous. The V and J ends lost 5 bases and 11 bases respectively, with 15 bases between them. In germline, CDR1 is MNHEY, CDR2 SMNVEV (reference sequence). This CDR3 is built from 13 residues. CDR3 loop: CASSTHLTRELFF. In DNA, the CDR3 is TGTGCCAGCAGTACCCACCTCACGCGAGAGCTGTTTTTT.

This clonotype has ten or more counts. CDR3 nucleotide sequence: TGTGCCAGCAGCCAACCCGGGACAGGGATCTACAATGAGCAGTTCTTC. The encoded protein is CASSQPGTGIYNEQFF. The gene calls are TRBV14 and TRBJ2-1, with TRBD1 matching 9 bases. The CDR3 spans 16 residues. The germline gives CDR1 SGHDN, CDR2 FVKESK. Trimming at V came to 2 bases and at J to 3 bases, leaving 5 bases not matched to a gene. The complete variable domain, with remaining parts taken from reference TRBV14 and TRBJ2-1, reads EAGVTQFPSHSVIEKGQTVTLRCDPISGHDNLYWYRRVMGKEIKFLLHFVKESKQDESGMPNNRFLAERTGGTYSTLKVQPAELEDSGVYFCASSQPGTGIYNEQFFGPGTRLTVL.

The chain carries TRBV10-3 and TRBJ2-5; D gene uncertain. The CDR3 covers 14 residues. The V and J ends lost 3 bases and 5 bases respectively, with 13 bases between them. Germline V CDR1 and CDR2: ENHRY, SYGVKD. CDR3 amino acids: CAISDPGPPETQYF. The CDR3 coding sequence is TGTGCCATCAGTGACCCGGGCCCCCCGGAGACCCAGTACTTC.

The chain recombines TRBV19 with TRBJ1-1; D possibly corresponds to TRBD1 (5 bases). This CDR3 has 12 amino acids. Per germline, CDR1 LNHDA and CDR2 SQIVND (reference sequence). The V end lost 7 bases, the J end lost 2 bases, and 8 bases lay between the germline ends. CDR3 protein: CASKGSNTEAFF. In DNA, the CDR3 is TGTGCCAGTAAGGGGAGTAACACTGAAGCTTTCTTT.

The gene calls are TRBV27 and TRBJ2-1; 7 bases are a match to TRBD1. Germline CDR1 MNHEY, CDR2 SMNVEV (reference sequence). The J segment lost 4 bases and the V segment lost 6 bases, leaving 9 bases of the junction unmatched. The CDR3 totals 15 residues. For the CDR3, the DNA is TGTGCCAGCAGGACAGACAGGGTAGGGTACAATGAGCAGTTCTTC. Protein: CASRTDRVGYNEQFF.

V is TRBV7-4 and J is TRBJ2-3, with a weak D call TRBD1 (5 bases). With 1 base removed from V and 10 bases from J, the gap between germline ends came to 9 bases. The CDR3 contains 12 residues. CDR1 SGHVT and CDR2 SQSDAQ come from the germline V gene. CDR3 sequence reads: CASSLGREPQYF. In nucleotides, the CDR3 is TGTGCCAGCAGCTTAGGCAGGGAACCGCAGTATTTT.

This clonotype occurred a few times. The rearrangement joins TRBV5-6 to TRBJ2-1; 10 nucleotides align to TRBD1. The CDR3 has 16 amino acids. V gave up 2 bases and J gave up 8 bases; unmatched junction bases: 10. The germline V gene has CDR1 SGHDT and CDR2 YYEEEE. The DNA of the CDR3 is TGTGCCAGCAGCTTCTCCGGGACAGGGGATGTGGATGAGCAGTTCTTC. Its translation: CASSFSGTGDVDEQFF.

This chain joins TRBV7-2 and TRBJ1-5, with D uncertain. Germline values: CDR1 SGHTA, CDR2 FQGNSA. There are 15 residues in the CDR3. V was clipped by 3 bases and J by 1 base, with 10 bases between them. The CDR3 region is CASSFEAGSNQPQHF. DNA for the CDR3: TGTGCCAGCAGCTTCGAGGCAGGAAGCAATCAGCCCCAGCATTTT. The variable domain in full, completed from reference TRBV7-2 and TRBJ1-5, reads GAGVSQSPSNKVTEKGKDVELRCDPISGHTALYWYRQSLGQGLEFLIYFQGNSAPDKSGLPSDRFSAERTGGSVSTLTIQRTQQEDSAVYLCASSFEAGSNQPQHFGDGTRLSIL.

The rearrangement joins TRBV12-3 or TRBV12-4 to TRBJ1-1; D not resolved. This CDR3 contains 14 residues. Trimming pared 3 bases from V and 5 bases from J, leaving 13 bases between. The CDR3: CASSLSVLGTEAFF. CDR3 nucleotide sequence: TGTGCCAGCAGTTTGTCGGTGCTCGGGACTGAAGCTTTCTTT.

In this sample, this clonotype turned up many times. This chain connects TRBV7-8 to TRBJ1-2; the match to TRBD1 covers 8 bases. The germline V gene encodes CDR1 SGHVS and CDR2 FQNEAQ. The CDR3 is 19 residues long. Losses at the gene ends were 3 bases for V and 3 bases for J; bases not matched to a gene: 18. The CDR3 nucleotides read TGTGCCAGCAGCTTCGTAGAGATCGTGGCAGGGGGCTTGGACTATGGCTACACCTTC. The encoded protein is CASSFVEIVAGGLDYGYTF.

This clonotype was counted a few times. The rearrangement links TRBV12-3 or TRBV12-4 to TRBJ1-2; unclear D gene. Trimming shortened V by 3 bases and J by 10 bases, and 12 bases separated the two germline ends. The CDR3 is 12 amino acids. The CDR3 is CASSFEGGIYTF. CDR3 in DNA: TGTGCCAGCAGTTTCGAGGGCGGAATCTACACCTTC.

This clonotype was detected a few times. The CDR3 DNA reads TGTGCCAGCAGATGGGACGGAACCTACGAGCAGTACTTC. Translated, it gives CASRWDGTYEQYF. The chain couples TRBV7-9 to TRBJ2-7, with D tentatively TRBD1 or TRBD2 (5 bases each). The germline gives CDR1 SEHNR, CDR2 FQNEAQ (reference sequence). The CDR3 sequence is 13 residues long. The ends were cut back, 6 bases at V and 2 bases at J, with 11 bases in the middle.

This clonotype was picked up a small number of times. The chain carries TRBV19 and TRBJ2-7; possible D gene TRBD1, 6 bases. The germline V gene encodes CDR1 LNHDA and CDR2 SQIVND (reference sequence). CDR3 length equals 15 residues. The V and J ends lost 6 bases and 3 bases respectively, with 18 bases between them. DNA of the CDR3: TGTGCCAGTAGCCCAGGGCAGGGACACGGCTACGAGCAGTACGTC. Its translation: CASSPGQGHGYEQYV.

The chain combines TRBV20-1 with TRBJ2-5; no reliable D call. This CDR3 has 12 amino acids. Germline values: CDR1 DFQATT, CDR2 SNEGSKA (reference sequence). V was clipped by 1 base and J by 2 bases, with 5 bases between them. The CDR3 nucleotides read TGCAGTGCTAGAGCTGTACAAGAGACCCAGTACTTC. It yields the protein CSARAVQETQYF.

This clonotype showed up many times. This rearrangement joins TRBV7-6 to TRBJ1-6, with D possibly TRBD1 on 6 matching bases. CDR1 is SGHVS and CDR2 is FNYEAQ in the germline V gene. The CDR3 contains 14 residues. V was trimmed by 5 bases and J by 10 bases, leaving 15 bases between them. The CDR3 DNA reads TGTGCCAGCAGCGGCAGGGGAGGTCAATCACCCCTCCACTTT. Residues: CASSGRGGQSPLHF.

A single count supports this clonotype. The chain carries TRBV5-1 and TRBJ2-5, with D perhaps TRBD2 (5 bases). The CDR3 contains 16 residues. Trimming shortened V by 5 bases and J by 2 bases, and 19 bases separated the two germline ends. In germline, CDR1 is SGHRS, CDR2 YFSETQ. The CDR3 reads CASRMGTGIAQETQYF. CDR3 bases: TGCGCCAGCAGGATGGGAACGGGGATTGCTCAAGAGACCCAGTACTTC.

With regard to this clonotype: A much bigger clone sits one base away, suggesting this may be a read error. V gene TRBV7-2 combines with J gene TRBJ1-6; a possible D gene is TRBD1 (5 bases). CDR3 length: 15 amino acids. Germline CDR1 and CDR2: SGHTA and FQGNSA. Trimming cost V 1 base and J 14 bases, with 18 bases left between them. This chain's CDR3 is CASSLEGFNESTLHF. DNA of the CDR3: TGTGCCAGCAGCTTAGAGGGGTTCAACGAATCAACCCTCCACTTT.

This clonotype was seen once. One end of the junction is discordant with germline, which a read error may explain. The V call is TRBV4-1, the J call TRBJ1-1, with 7 bases identical to TRBD1. Germline assignment: CDR1 MGHRA and CDR2 YSYEKL. The CDR3 runs to 18 residues. CDR3 sequence reads: CASSPTGVGEYGNTEAFF. As DNA, the CDR3 is TGTGCCAGCAGCCCCACAGGGGTAGGGGAGTACGGAAACACTGAAGCTTTCTTT.

A note on this clonotype: It may be a read error: a sequence one base away is much more abundant. V and J are TRBV7-4 and TRBJ2-1; D is perhaps TRBD2 (6 bases). Germline CDR1 reads SGHVT; CDR2 reads SQSDAQ. CDR3 length: 14 amino acids. The CDR3 sequence: CAGSFPGLGNEQFF. The CDR3 coding sequence is TGTGCCGGCAGCTTCCCGGGACTCGGGAATGAGCAGTTCTTC.

The table lists this clonotype with a few counts. The V gene is TRBV7-8, the J gene TRBJ2-7; 9 bases agree with TRBD1. Germline V lookup: CDR1 SGHVS, CDR2 FQNEAQ. This CDR3 contains 16 residues. Unmatched junction bases numbered 12, after V lost 6 bases and J lost 3 bases. The CDR3 sequence is CASSHKGGTGNYEQYF. The CDR3 region has the DNA TGTGCCAGCAGTCATAAAGGTGGGACAGGGAACTACGAGCAGTACTTC.

This clonotype was recorded a few times. This chain links TRBV9 with TRBJ1-2; TRBD1 aligns across 7 bases. V gave up 1 base and J gave up 1 base; unmatched junction bases: 16. CDR3 length: 19 residues. The germline CDR1 and CDR2 sequences are SGDLS and YYNGEE. CDR3 nucleotide sequence: TGTGCCAGCAGCGTAACTCTATCGTTCGGGACAGCTCATAACTATGGCTACACCTTC. It encodes CASSVTLSFGTAHNYGYTF. The whole variable domain, remainder taken from reference TRBV9 and TRBJ1-2, is DSGVTQTPKHLITATGQRVTLRCSPRSGDLSVYWYQQSLDQGLQFLIQYYNGEERAKGNILERFSAQQFPDLHSELNLSSLELGDSALYFCASSVTLSFGTAHNYGYTFGSGTRLTVV.

This clonotype was seen only a few times. The chain's CDR3 is CASSYSTGVYEQYF. The CDR3 region has the DNA TGTGCCAGCAGTTACTCGACTGGGGTCTACGAGCAGTACTTC. V gene TRBV6-8 combines with J gene TRBJ2-7; no clear D gene. Germline loops: CDR1 MNHGY, CDR2 SAAAGT. With 0 bases removed from V and 3 bases from J, the gap between germline ends came to 9 bases. The CDR3 is 14 amino acids.

This clonotype was detected many times. This sequence joins TRBV7-2 and TRBJ2-1; possibly TRBD2 for D (5 bases). Germline V gene lookup returns CDR1 SGHTA and CDR2 FQGNSA. V lost 2 bases and J lost 5, with 13 bases in between. The CDR3 spans 15 residues. The CDR3 DNA reads as TGTGCCAGCAGCTTACAGAGGAGGTTTAACAATGAGCAGTTCTTC. Translating it yields CASSLQRRFNNEQFF.

The chain combines TRBV29-1 with TRBJ2-2; D unclear. V was cut by 4 bases and J by 8 bases, with 8 bases left in between. In germline, CDR1 is SQVTM, CDR2 ANQGSEA. The CDR3 has 11 residues. The CDR3 sequence: CSVALPGELFF. CDR3 sequence (DNA): TGCAGCGTTGCCCTCCCAGGGGAGCTGTTTTTT.